The 18 T cell receptor beta chains in this list originate from one sample, sequenced in a study of blood T cell repertoires in COVID-19. Clones were read by immunoSEQ multiplex PCR, and TCRdb kept only the in-frame ones, dropping some. The sample lists more than 200,000 clones, around 85% seen once, with roughly 4% in the top ten. Sequenced material: peripheral blood. The receptors stem from a woman aged 40 to 50 with active or convalescent COVID-19.

The V and J genes are TRBV3-1 (or the pseudogene TRBV3-2) and TRBJ2-6; D is possibly TRBD1 (5 bases). The CDR3 is 17 residues long. Germline lookup yields CDR1 LGHDT and CDR2 YNNKEL (reference sequence). Trimming shortened V by 1 base and J by 1 base, and 11 bases separated the two germline ends. CDR3 sequence reads: CASSQGGYRSGANVLTF. The DNA for the CDR3 is TGTGCCAGCAGCCAAGGGGGTTACAGGTCTGGGGCCAACGTCCTGACTTTC.

The chain joins TRBV14 to TRBJ2-3; perhaps TRBD2 as D (6 bases). The germline V gene has CDR1 SGHDN and CDR2 FVKESK. This CDR3 contains 20 residues. V lost 0 bases and J 0 bases, leaving 22 bases between the germline ends. The CDR3 DNA is TGTGCCAGCAGCCAAGACGTCGGGGGACCACACTGGGCTAGCACAGATACGCAGTATTTT. Translation: CASSQDVGGPHWASTDTQYF. Variable domain in full (rest from reference TRBV14 and TRBJ2-3): EAGVTQFPSHSVIEKGQTVTLRCDPISGHDNLYWYRRVMGKEIKFLLHFVKESKQDESGMPNNRFLAERTGGTYSTLKVQPAELEDSGVYFCASSQDVGGPHWASTDTQYFGPGTRLTVL.

This chain uses TRBV24-1 with TRBJ2-2; D is possibly TRBD2 (7 bases). The germline CDR1 and CDR2 sequences are KGHDR and SFDVKD. CDR3 length: 17 amino acids. The V end lost 4 bases, the J end lost 7 bases, and 21 bases lay between the germline ends. CDR3: CATSDALGGRKIGELFF. In nucleotides, the CDR3 is TGTGCCACCAGTGACGCTTTGGGGGGGCGAAAGATCGGGGAGCTGTTTTTT.

In its sample, this clone was seen once. V gene TRBV5-1 combines with J gene TRBJ2-5, with 7 bases identical to TRBD1. In germline, CDR1 is SGHRS, CDR2 YFSETQ. The CDR3 length is 14 residues. Unmatched junction bases numbered 1, after V lost 1 base and J lost 1 base. The CDR3 DNA reads as TGCGCCAGCAGCTTGTGGGACAGCCAAGAGACCCAGTACTTC. Protein: CASSLWDSQETQYF.

The chain links TRBV11-2 to TRBJ1-2, with D possibly TRBD1 on 6 matching bases. V gave up 0 bases and J gave up 5 bases, with 10 bases separating them. The CDR3 runs to 14 residues. Germline-derived CDR1 and CDR2 are SGHAT and FQNNGV. CDR3 sequence: CASSLDRTAYGYTF. DNA of the CDR3: TGTGCCAGCAGCTTAGATCGGACAGCATATGGCTACACCTTC. The complete variable domain, with remaining parts taken from reference TRBV11-2 and TRBJ1-2, reads EAGVAQSPRYKIIEKRQSVAFWCNPISGHATLYWYQQILGQGPKLLIQFQNNGVVDDSQLPKDRFSAERLKGVDSTLKIQPAKLEDSAVYLCASSLDRTAYGYTFGSGTRLTVV.

The rearrangement links TRBV6-5 to TRBJ1-2; perhaps TRBD1 as D (5 bases). Germline CDR1 is MNHEY and CDR2 is SVGAGI. V lost 9 bases, J lost 5 bases, and 16 bases lay in between. This CDR3 has 13 residues. CDR3 in DNA: TGTGCCAGTGTCGGCGGGGGAGGGTATGGCTACACCTTC. Translation gives CASVGGGGYGYTF.

This CDR3 reads CASTPTGGGEAFF. The CDR3 DNA follows: TGTGCCAGTACCCCAACAGGGGGCGGTGAAGCTTTCTTT. The chain carries TRBV19 and TRBJ1-1, with 9 bases aligning to TRBD1. Per germline, CDR1 LNHDA and CDR2 SQIVND (reference sequence). Trimming cost V 7 bases and J 7 bases; bases outside gene matches: 7. CDR3 size: 13 residues.

This clone has ten or more counts. The rearrangement links TRBV19 to TRBJ2-1; 12 bases are a match to TRBD1. Germline V lookup: CDR1 LNHDA, CDR2 SQIVND (reference sequence). V shed 4 bases and J 8 bases; nucleotides not matched to a gene: 9. The CDR3 is 16 amino acids. The CDR3 DNA reads TGTGCCAGTAGTAAGGGGTGGGACAGGGGGCTGGATGAGCAGTTCTTC. Translated: CASSKGWDRGLDEQFF.

V is TRBV24-1 and J is TRBJ1-2; no clear D. The CDR3 consists of 14 residues. Germline V CDR1 and CDR2: KGHDR, SFDVKD. With 2 bases removed from V and 5 bases from J, the gap between germline ends came to 11 bases. CDR3 sequence reads: CATSDSMQRYGYTF. CDR3 DNA: TGTGCCACCAGTGATTCGATGCAACGGTATGGCTACACCTTC.

This clone was seen once. The CDR3 region has the DNA TGCGCCAGCAGTTGCAGACAGGGCAAGAGCAATCAGCCCCAGCATTTT. Residues: CASSCRQGKSNQPQHF. The rearrangement joins TRBV5-1 to TRBJ1-5; 7 bases align to TRBD1. Trimming at V came to 5 bases and at J to 1 base, leaving 9 bases not matched to a gene. The CDR3 is made up of 16 amino acids. In germline, CDR1 is SGHRS, CDR2 YFSETQ.

V and J are TRBV3-1 (or the pseudogene TRBV3-2) and TRBJ2-1; 8 bases fit TRBD2. Germline loops: CDR1 LGHDT, CDR2 YNNKEL (reference sequence). This CDR3 is 16 amino acids long. The junction had 11 bases not matched to a gene; V was cut back by 2 bases and J by 8 bases. The CDR3 is CASSQPGLVMPDEQFF. The CDR3, as DNA: TGTGCCAGCAGCCAACCGGGACTAGTCATGCCCGATGAGCAGTTCTTC.

The J gene is TRBJ1-2, the V gene TRBV7-2, with D maybe TRBD1 (5 bases). V shed 5 bases and J shed 3 bases, with 16 bases lying between them. Looked up from germline, CDR1 is SGHTA and CDR2 is FQGNSA. The length of the CDR3 is 15 residues. CDR3 protein: CASSPDGGKDYGYTF. For the CDR3, the DNA is TGTGCCAGCAGCCCAGACGGGGGAAAGGACTATGGCTACACCTTC.

This chain connects TRBV11-2 to TRBJ1-4; 8 nucleotides match TRBD1. From germline, CDR1 is SGHAT and CDR2 FQNNGV. This CDR3 comprises 15 residues. The trim removed 6 bases at V and 3 bases at J, leaving 6 bases unmatched. The CDR3 coding sequence is TGTGCCAGCAGACCGCGGACAGGGTCTAATGAAAAACTGTTTTTT. It specifies CASRPRTGSNEKLFF. Based on the CDR3 plus reference TRBV11-2 and TRBJ1-4, the full variable domain is EAGVAQSPRYKIIEKRQSVAFWCNPISGHATLYWYQQILGQGPKLLIQFQNNGVVDDSQLPKDRFSAERLKGVDSTLKIQPAKLEDSAVYLCASRPRTGSNEKLFFGSGTQLSVL.

This clone was counted only a few times. One end of the junction varies from germline; a read error may be responsible. The chain links TRBV3-1 (or the pseudogene TRBV3-2) to TRBJ1-6; 7 positions agree with TRBD1. Germline V CDR1 and CDR2: LGHDT, YNNKEL (reference sequence). There are 13 residues in the CDR3. The CDR3 nucleotides read TGTGCCAGCAGCCAAGGACAGGGAGCTCCTTTTTTGTTT. It codes for CASSQGQGAPFLF.

The CDR3 loop reads CASSSTGTDTQYF. For the CDR3, the DNA is TGTGCCAGCTCATCGACTGGCACAGATACGCAGTATTTT. The chain has TRBV18 and TRBJ2-3; D is undetermined. V was clipped by 5 bases and J by 1 base, with 7 bases between them. Germline lookup yields CDR1 KGHSH and CDR2 LQKENI. There are 13 residues in the CDR3. Looking up the rest from reference TRBV18 and TRBJ2-3 gives the full variable domain: NAGVMQNPRHLVRRRGQEARLRCSPMKGHSHVYWYRQLPEEGLKFMVYLQKENIIDESGMPKERFSAEFPKEGPSILRIQQVVRGDSAAYFCASSSTGTDTQYFGPGTRLTVL.

This clone was seen once. The V gene is TRBV5-1, the J gene TRBJ1-4; the D is unclear. CDR1 and CDR2 from the germline V gene are SGHRS and YFSETQ. V gave up 6 bases and J gave up 8 bases, with 17 bases separating them. The CDR3 covers 14 residues. The CDR3, as DNA: TGCGCCAGCACCGAGGTGGGAGGGTCAGAAAAACTGTTTTTT. This gives the protein CASTEVGGSEKLFF.

The chain couples TRBV11-2 to TRBJ2-3, with D perhaps matching TRBD2 (8 bases). Trimming left V 5 bases short and J 2 bases short, with 17 bases between. Germline CDR1 reads SGHAT; CDR2 reads FQNNGV. This CDR3 is 16 amino acids long. The chain's CDR3 is CASSPGGGQHTDTQYF. DNA for the CDR3: TGTGCCAGCAGCCCGGGGGGGGGACAGCACACAGATACGCAGTATTTT.

The rearrangement links TRBV19 to TRBJ1-5; 8 nucleotides match TRBD1. V was pared by 3 bases and J by 6 bases, with 7 bases of the junction left unmatched. The CDR3 covers 15 residues. Germline V gene sequence: CDR1 LNHDA, CDR2 SQIVND (reference sequence). CDR3 in amino acids: CASSMDRVGTQPQHF. CDR3 nucleotides: TGTGCCAGTAGTATGGACAGGGTCGGCACTCAGCCCCAGCATTTT. Full variable domain (rest looked up from reference TRBV19 and TRBJ1-5): DGGITQSPKYLFRKEGQNVTLSCEQNLNHDAMYWYRQDPGQGLRLIYYSQIVNDFQKGDIAEGYSVSREKKESFPLTVTSAQKNPTAFYLCASSMDRVGTQPQHFGDGTRLSIL.